This T cell receptor (beta chain) was documented in a study of T-cell memory formation after mild COVID-19. TCRdb used MiXCR to reprocess the 5' RACE reads, holding one entry per CDR3 protein. The data show about 470,000 distinct CDR3 sequences, with 15% to 20% seen just once and roughly an eighth held by the top ten. Per germline, CDR1 KGHDR and CDR2 SFDVKD. V was trimmed by 4 bases and J by 4 bases, leaving 9 bases between them. The CDR3 spans 13 residues. Sequencing used PBMCs or a T cell subset sorted from them (not recorded which). This rearrangement joins TRBV24-1 to TRBJ1-2; D is undetermined. This receptor was identified in an adult woman who had mild COVID-19 (a few samples of this study predate the infection). Cell type and time point are not known. CDR3 in amino acids: CATSEAGIYGYTF. DNA for the CDR3: TGTGCCACCAGTGAGGCCGGGATCTATGGCTACACCTTC.